This T cell receptor beta chain was documented in a study of CD8+ T cells in alopecia areata. This clone was picked up one time. Germline lookup yields CDR1 SGHTA and CDR2 FQGNSA. The CDR3 contains 16 residues. V was cut by 3 bases and J by 7 bases, with 16 bases left in between. Following RNA extraction, reverse transcription yielded cDNA that acted as the sequencing template. Method: immunoSEQ multiplex PCR; TCRdb's copy keeps in-frame clones and lacks some. This repertoire shows approximately 210,000 clones, around 66% found once; its top ten account for 1% to 1.5%. Indicated treatment: oral pan-JAK inhibitor, 5-10 mg twice daily.

The source of this sequence is a human donor with alopecia areata. V and J are TRBV7-2 and TRBJ1-6; tentatively, D is TRBD1 (5 bases). The specimen comprised CD4+ T cells sorted from blood, sampled around week 44, from a patient treated with tofacitinib. DNA for the CDR3: TGTGCCAGCAGCTTGACCGGGACTGCAAAAAATTCACCCCTCCACTTT. It encodes CASSLTGTAKNSPLHF. The full variable domain, with the rest looked up from reference TRBV7-2 and TRBJ1-6, is GAGVSQSPSNKVTEKGKDVELRCDPISGHTALYWYRQSLGQGLEFLIYFQGNSAPDKSGLPSDRFSAERTGGSVSTLTIQRTQQEDSAVYLCASSLTGTAKNSPLHFGNGTRLTVT.